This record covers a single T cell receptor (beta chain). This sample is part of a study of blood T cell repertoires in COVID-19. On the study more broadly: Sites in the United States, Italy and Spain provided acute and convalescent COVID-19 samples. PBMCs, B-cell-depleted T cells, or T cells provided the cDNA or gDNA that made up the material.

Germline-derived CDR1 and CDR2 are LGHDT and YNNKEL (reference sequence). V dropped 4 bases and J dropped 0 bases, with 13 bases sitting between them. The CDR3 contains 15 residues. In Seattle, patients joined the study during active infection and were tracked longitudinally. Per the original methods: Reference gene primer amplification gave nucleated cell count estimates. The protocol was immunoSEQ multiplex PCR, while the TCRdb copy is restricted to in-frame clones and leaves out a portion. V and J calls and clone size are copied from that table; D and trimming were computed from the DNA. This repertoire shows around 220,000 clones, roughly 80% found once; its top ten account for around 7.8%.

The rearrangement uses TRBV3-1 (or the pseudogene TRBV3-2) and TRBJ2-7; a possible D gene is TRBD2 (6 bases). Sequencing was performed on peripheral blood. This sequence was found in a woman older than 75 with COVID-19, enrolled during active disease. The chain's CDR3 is CASSRIVGLSYEQYF. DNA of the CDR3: TGTGCCAGCAGCCGGATTGTGGGACTCTCCTACGAGCAGTACTTC.